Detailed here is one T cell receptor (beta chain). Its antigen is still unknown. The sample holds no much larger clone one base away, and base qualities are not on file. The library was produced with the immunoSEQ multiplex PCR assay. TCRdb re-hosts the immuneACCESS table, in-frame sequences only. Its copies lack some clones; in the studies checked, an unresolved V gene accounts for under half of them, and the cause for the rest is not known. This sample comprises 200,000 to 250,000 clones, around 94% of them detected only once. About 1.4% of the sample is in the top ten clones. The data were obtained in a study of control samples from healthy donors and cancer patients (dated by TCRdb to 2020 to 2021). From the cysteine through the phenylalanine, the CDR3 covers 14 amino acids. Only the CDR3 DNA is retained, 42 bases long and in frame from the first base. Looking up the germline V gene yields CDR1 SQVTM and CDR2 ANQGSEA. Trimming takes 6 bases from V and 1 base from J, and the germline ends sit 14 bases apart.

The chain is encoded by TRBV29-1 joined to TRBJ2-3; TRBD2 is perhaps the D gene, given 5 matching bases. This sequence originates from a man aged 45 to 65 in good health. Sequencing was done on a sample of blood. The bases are TGCAGCGTAGCGAAGGGTAGCGGCACAGATACGCAGTATTTT. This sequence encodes CSVAKGSGTDTQYF.